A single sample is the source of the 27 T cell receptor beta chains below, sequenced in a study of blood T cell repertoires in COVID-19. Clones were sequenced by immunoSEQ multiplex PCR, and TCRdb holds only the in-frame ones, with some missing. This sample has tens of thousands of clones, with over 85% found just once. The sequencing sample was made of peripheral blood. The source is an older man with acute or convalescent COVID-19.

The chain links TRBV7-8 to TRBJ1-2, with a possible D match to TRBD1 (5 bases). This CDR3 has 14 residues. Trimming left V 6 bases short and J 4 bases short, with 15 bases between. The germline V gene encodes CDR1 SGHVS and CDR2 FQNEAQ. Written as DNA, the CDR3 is TGTGCCAGCAGTCGACCGGGGGTGGGCTATGGCTACACCTTC. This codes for CASSRPGVGYGYTF.

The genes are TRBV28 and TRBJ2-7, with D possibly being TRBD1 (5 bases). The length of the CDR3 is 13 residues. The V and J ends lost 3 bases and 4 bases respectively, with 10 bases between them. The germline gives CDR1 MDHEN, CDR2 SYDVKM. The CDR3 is CASSFARQYEQYF. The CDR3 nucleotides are TGTGCCAGCAGTTTCGCCAGACAGTACGAGCAGTACTTC.

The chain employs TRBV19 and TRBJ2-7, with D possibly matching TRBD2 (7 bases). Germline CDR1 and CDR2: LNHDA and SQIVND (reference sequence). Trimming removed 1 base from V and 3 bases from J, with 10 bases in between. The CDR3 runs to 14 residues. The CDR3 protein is CASSIAGGGYEQYF. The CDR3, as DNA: TGTGCCAGTAGTATAGCGGGGGGCGGCTACGAGCAGTACTTC.

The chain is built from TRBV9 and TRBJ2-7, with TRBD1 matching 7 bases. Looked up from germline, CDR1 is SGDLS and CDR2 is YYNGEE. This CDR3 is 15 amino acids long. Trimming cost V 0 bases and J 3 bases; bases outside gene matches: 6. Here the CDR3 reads CASSVATGASYEQYF. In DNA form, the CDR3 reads TGTGCCAGCAGCGTAGCAACAGGGGCGAGCTACGAGCAGTACTTC.

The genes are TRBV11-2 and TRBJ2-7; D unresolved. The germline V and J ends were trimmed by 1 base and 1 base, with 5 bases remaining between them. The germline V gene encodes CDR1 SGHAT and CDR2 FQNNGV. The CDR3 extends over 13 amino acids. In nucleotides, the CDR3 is TGTGCCAGCAGCTTAGCACAGTCCTACGAGCAGTACTTC. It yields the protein CASSLAQSYEQYF.

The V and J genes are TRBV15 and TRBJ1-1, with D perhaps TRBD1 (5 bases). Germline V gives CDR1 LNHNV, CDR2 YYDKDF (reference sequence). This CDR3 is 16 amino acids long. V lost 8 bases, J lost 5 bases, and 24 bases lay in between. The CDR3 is CATYDSGRGYNTEAFF. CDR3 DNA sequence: TGTGCCACCTACGATTCAGGGAGGGGCTATAATACTGAAGCTTTCTTT. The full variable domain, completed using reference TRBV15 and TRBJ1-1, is DAMVIQNPRYQVTQFGKPVTLSCSQTLNHNVMYWYQQKSSQAPKLLFHYYDKDFNNEADTPDNFQSRRPNTSFCFLDIRSPGLGDTAMYLCATYDSGRGYNTEAFFGQGTRLTVV.

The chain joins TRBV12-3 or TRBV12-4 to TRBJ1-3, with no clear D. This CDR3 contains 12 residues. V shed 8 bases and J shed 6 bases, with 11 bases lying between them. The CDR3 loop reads CASSRSENTIYF. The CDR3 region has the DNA TGTGCCAGCTCCAGGTCCGAAAACACCATATATTTT.

CDR3 residues: CASSQVARGPHGYTF. The CDR3 DNA sequence: TGTGCCAGCAGCCAAGTAGCCAGGGGGCCTCATGGCTACACCTTC. The rearrangement uses TRBV3-1 (or the pseudogene TRBV3-2) and TRBJ1-2; 8 nucleotides align to TRBD1. V shed 1 base and J 6 bases; nucleotides not matched to a gene: 7. CDR3 length equals 15 residues. Germline values: CDR1 LGHDT, CDR2 YNNKEL (reference sequence).

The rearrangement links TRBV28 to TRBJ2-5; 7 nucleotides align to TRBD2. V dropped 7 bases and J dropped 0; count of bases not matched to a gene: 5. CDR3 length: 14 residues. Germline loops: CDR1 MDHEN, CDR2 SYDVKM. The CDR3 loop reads CASTIGGYQETQYF. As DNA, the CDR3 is TGTGCCAGCACGATCGGGGGGTACCAAGAGACCCAGTACTTC.

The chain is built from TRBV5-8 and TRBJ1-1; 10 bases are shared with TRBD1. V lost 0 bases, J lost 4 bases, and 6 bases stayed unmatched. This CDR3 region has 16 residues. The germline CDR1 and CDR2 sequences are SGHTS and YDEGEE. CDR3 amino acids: CASSLVDRGLGTEAFF. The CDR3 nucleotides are TGTGCCAGCAGCTTGGTTGACAGGGGGCTCGGCACTGAAGCTTTCTTT.

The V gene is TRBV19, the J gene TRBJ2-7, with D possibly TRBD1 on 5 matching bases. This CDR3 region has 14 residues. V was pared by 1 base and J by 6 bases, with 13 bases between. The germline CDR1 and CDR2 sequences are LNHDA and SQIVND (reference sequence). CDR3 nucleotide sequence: TGTGCCAGTAGTATAGGACGGCAAGGGGCCGAGCAGTACTTC. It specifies CASSIGRQGAEQYF.

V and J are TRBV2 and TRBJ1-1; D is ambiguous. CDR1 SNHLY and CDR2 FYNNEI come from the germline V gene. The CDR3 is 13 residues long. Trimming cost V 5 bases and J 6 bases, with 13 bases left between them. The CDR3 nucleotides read TGTGCCAGCAGTCTGGAAGAAGAGGCTGAAGCTTTCTTT. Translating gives CASSLEEEAEAFF.

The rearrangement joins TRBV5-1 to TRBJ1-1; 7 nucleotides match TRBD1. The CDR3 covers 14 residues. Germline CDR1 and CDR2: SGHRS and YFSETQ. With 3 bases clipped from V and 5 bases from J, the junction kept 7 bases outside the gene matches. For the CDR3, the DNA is TGCGCCAGCAGCTCGGGACAGCCGTGGACTGAAGCTTTCTTT. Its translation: CASSSGQPWTEAFF.

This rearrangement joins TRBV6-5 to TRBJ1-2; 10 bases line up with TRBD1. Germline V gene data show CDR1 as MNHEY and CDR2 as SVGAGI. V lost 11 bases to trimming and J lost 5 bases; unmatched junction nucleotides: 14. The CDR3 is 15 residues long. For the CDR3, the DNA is TGTGCCGTCTCCTATGGACAGGGGGTTGAATATGGCTACACCTTC. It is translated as CAVSYGQGVEYGYTF.

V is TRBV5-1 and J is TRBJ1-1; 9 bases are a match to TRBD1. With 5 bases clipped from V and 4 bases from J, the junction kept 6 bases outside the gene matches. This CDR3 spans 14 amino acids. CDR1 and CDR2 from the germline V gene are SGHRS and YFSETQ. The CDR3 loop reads CASRSRDRATEAFF. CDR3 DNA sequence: TGCGCCAGCAGAAGCCGGGACAGGGCCACTGAAGCTTTCTTT.

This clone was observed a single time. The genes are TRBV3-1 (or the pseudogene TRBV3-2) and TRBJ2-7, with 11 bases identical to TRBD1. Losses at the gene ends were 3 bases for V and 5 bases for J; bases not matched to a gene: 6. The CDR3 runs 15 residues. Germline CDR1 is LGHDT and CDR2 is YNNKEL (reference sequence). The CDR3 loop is CASSHRTGGVDEQYF. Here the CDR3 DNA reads TGTGCCAGCAGCCACCGGACAGGGGGCGTCGACGAGCAGTACTTC.

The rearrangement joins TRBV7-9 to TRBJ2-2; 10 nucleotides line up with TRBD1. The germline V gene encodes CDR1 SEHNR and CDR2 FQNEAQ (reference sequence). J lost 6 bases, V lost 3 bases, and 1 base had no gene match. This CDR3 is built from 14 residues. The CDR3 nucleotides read TGTGCCAGCAGCTTCGGGACAGGGGCCGGGGAGCTGTTTTTT. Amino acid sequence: CASSFGTGAGELFF.

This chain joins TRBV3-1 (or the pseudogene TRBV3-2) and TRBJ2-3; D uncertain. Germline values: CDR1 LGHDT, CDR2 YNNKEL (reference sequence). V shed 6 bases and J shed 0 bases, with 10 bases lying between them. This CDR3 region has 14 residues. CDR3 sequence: CASSPGPSTDTQYF. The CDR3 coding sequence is TGTGCCAGCAGTCCGGGTCCCAGCACAGATACGCAGTATTTT.

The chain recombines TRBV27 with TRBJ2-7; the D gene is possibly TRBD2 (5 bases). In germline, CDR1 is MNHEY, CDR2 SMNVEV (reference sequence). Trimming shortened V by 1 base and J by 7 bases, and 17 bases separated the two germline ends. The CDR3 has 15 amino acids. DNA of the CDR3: TGTGCCAGCAGTTTATTCCGGACCCTGCCGGGGGAGCAGTACTTC. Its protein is CASSLFRTLPGEQYF.

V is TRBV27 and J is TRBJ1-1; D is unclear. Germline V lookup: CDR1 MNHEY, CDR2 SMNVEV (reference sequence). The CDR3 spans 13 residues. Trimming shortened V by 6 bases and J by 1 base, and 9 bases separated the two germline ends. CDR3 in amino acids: CASRLARNTEAFF. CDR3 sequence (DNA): TGTGCCAGCAGACTCGCACGGAACACTGAAGCTTTCTTT.

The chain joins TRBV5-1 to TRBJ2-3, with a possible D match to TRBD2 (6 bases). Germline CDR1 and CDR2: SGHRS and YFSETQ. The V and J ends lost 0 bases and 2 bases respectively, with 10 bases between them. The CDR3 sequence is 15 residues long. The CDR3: CASSLVAGPTDTQYF. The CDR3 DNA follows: TGCGCCAGCAGCTTGGTGGCGGGGCCCACAGATACGCAGTATTTT.

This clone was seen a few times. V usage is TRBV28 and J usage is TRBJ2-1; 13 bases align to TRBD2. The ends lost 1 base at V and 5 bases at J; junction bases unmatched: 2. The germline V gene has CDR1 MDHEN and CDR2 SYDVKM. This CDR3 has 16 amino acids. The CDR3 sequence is CASSLLGLAGDNEQFF. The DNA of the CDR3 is TGTGCCAGCAGTTTATTAGGACTAGCGGGGGACAATGAGCAGTTCTTC.

CDR3 residues: CASRDRNQPQHF. The CDR3 nucleotides are TGTGCCAGCAGGGACAGGAATCAGCCCCAGCATTTT. The V call is TRBV28, the J call TRBJ1-5; the match to TRBD1 covers 7 bases. After removal of 6 bases from V and 4 bases from J, the junction contained 0 bases not matched to a gene. This CDR3 contains 12 residues. Germline CDR1 is MDHEN and CDR2 is SYDVKM.

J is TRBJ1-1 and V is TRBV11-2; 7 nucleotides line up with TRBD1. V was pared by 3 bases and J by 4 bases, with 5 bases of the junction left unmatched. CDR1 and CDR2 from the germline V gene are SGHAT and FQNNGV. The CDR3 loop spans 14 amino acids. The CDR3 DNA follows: TGTGCCAGCAGCTTCACCTCAGGGGGCACTGAAGCTTTCTTT. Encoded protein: CASSFTSGGTEAFF.

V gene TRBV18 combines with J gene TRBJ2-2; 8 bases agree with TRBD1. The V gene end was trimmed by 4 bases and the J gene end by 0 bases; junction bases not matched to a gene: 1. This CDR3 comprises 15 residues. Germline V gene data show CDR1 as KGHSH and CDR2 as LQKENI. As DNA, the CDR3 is TGTGCCAGCTCACTGGGACAGGCGAACACCGGGGAGCTGTTTTTT. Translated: CASSLGQANTGELFF.

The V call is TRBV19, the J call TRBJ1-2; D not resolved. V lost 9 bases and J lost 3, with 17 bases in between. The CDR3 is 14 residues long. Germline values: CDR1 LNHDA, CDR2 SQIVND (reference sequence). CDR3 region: CASRTGNSDYGYTF. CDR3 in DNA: TGTGCCAGCCGGACCGGGAACTCAGACTATGGCTACACCTTC.

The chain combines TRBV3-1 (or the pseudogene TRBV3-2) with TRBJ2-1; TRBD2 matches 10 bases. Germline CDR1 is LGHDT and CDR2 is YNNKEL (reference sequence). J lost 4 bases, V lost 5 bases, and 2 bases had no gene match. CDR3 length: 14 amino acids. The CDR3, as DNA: TGTGCCAGCAGCTATAGCGGGGGGTACAATGAGCAGTTCTTC. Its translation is CASSYSGGYNEQFF.